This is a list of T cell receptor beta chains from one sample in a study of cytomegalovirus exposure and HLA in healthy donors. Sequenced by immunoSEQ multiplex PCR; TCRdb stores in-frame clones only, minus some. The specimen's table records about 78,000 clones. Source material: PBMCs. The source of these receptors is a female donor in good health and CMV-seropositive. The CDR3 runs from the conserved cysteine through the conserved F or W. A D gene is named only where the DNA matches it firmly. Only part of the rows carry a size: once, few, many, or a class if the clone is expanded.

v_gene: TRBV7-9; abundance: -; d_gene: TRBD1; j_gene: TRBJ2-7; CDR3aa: CASSAIFSGQAAREQYF; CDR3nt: TGTGCCAGCAGCGCCATATTTTCGGGACAGGCGGCACGCGAGCAGTACTTC
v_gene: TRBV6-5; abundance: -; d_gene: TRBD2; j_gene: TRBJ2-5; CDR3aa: CASQSLAGVETQYF; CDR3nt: TGTGCCAGCCAAAGCTTAGCGGGAGTAGAGACCCAGTACTTC
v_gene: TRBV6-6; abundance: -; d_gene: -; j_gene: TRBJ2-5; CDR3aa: CASSRTVRKETQYF; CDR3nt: TGTGCCAGCAGCCGGACAGTAAGGAAAGAGACCCAGTACTTC
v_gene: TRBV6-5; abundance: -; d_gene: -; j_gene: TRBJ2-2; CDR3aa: CASSSLPTANTGELFF; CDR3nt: TGTGCCAGCAGTTCTTTACCGACAGCTAACACCGGGGAGCTGTTTTTT
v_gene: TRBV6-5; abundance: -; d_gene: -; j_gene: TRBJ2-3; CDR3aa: CASSLTRDTQYF; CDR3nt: TGTGCCAGCAGCCTAACTAGAGATACGCAGTATTTT
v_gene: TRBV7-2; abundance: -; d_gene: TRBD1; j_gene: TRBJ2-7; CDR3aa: CASSLQDRIYEQYF; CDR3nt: TGTGCCAGCAGCTTGCAGGACAGGATCTACGAGCAGTACTTC
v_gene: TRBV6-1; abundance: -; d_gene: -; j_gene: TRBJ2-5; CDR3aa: CASSGGWSWNETQYF; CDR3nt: TGTGCCAGCAGTGGCGGGTGGAGCTGGAATGAGACCCAGTACTTC
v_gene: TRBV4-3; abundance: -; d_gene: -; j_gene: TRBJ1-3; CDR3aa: CASSQGGGRVGNTIYF; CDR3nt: TGCGCCAGCAGCCAAGGGGGGGGTCGGGTTGGAAACACCATATATTTT
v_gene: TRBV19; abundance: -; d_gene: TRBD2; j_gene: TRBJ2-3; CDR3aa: CASRLAGGADTQYF; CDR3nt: TGTGCCAGCCGACTAGCGGGAGGCGCAGATACGCAGTATTTT
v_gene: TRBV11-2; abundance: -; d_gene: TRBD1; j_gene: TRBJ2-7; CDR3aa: CASSLGGTGAYEQYF; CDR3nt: TGTGCCAGCAGCTTAGGCGGGACAGGTGCCTACGAGCAGTACTTC
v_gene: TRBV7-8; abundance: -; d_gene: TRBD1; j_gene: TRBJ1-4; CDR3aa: CASSPQGTAILFF; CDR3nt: TGTGCCAGCAGCCCTCAAGGGACAGCAATTCTGTTTTTT
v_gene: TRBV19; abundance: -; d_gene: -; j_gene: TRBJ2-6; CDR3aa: CASQPLGAEPGANVLTF; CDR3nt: TGTGCCAGTCAGCCCCTGGGGGCCGAGCCTGGGGCCAACGTCCTGACTTTC
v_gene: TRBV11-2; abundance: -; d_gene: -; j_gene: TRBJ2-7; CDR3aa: CASSLPIGLYEQYF; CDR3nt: TGTGCCAGCAGCTTACCCATTGGACTCTACGAGCAGTACTTC
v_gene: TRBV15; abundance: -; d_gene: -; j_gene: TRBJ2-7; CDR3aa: CATSAQRFHEQYF; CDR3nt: TGTGCCACCAGCGCTCAGAGGTTCCACGAGCAGTACTTC
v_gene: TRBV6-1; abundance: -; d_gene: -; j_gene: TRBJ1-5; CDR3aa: CASVRDNNQPQHF; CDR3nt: TGTGCCAGCGTACGGGACAACAATCAGCCCCAGCATTTT
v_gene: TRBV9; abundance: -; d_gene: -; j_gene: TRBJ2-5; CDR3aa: CASSLSGAETQYF; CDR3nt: TGTGCCAGCAGCCTTAGCGGTGCCGAGACCCAGTACTTC
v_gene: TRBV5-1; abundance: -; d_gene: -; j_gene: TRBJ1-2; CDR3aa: CASSLGSTENYGYTF; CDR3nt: TGCGCCAGCAGCTTAGGCTCGACAGAAAACTATGGCTACACCTTC
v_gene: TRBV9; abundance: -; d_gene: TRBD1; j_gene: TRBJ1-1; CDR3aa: CASSDYRGRRDTEAFF; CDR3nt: TGTGCCAGCAGCGATTACAGGGGGCGAAGGGACACTGAAGCTTTCTTT
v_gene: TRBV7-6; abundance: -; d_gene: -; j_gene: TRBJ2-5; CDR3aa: CASSLRGRGIQETQYF; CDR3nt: TGTGCCAGCAGCTTAAGAGGGAGAGGGATCCAAGAGACCCAGTACTTC
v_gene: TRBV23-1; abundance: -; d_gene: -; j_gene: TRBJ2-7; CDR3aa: CASTPRWGGYEQYF; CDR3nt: TGCGCCAGCACCCCCCGGTGGGGCGGCTACGAGCAGTACTTC
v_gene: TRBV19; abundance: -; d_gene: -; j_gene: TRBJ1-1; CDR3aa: CASSIGGGTEAFF; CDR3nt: TGTGCCAGTAGTATCGGGGGAGGCACTGAAGCTTTCTTT
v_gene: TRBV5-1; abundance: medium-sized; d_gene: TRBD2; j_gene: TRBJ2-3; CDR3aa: CASSLGLAGAGDTQYF; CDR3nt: TGCGCCAGCAGCTTGGGGCTAGCGGGGGCGGGAGATACGCAGTATTTT
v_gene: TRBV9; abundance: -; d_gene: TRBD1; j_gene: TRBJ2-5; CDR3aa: CASSPRTGFGETQYF; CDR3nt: TGTGCCAGCAGCCCGCGGACAGGGTTCGGGGAGACCCAGTACTTC
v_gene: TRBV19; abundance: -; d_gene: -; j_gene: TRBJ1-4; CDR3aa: CASTPSAEPEKLFF; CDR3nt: TGTGCCAGTACCCCCAGCGCGGAGCCTGAAAAACTGTTTTTT
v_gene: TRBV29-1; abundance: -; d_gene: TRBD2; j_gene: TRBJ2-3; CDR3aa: CSVRTSGSDTQYF; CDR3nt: TGCAGCGTTCGGACTAGCGGGAGTGATACGCAGTATTTT
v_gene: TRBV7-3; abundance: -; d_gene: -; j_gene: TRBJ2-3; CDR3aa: CASSRRGGAGTDTQYF; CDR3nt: TGTGCCAGCAGCCGAAGGGGGGGCGCTGGCACAGATACGCAGTATTTT
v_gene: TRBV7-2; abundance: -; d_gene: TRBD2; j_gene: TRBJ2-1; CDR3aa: CASSLKSGGAGEQFF; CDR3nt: TGTGCCAGCAGCTTAAAGAGCGGGGGGGCCGGTGAGCAGTTCTTC
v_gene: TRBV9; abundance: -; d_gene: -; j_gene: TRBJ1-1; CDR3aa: CASSRNDRILVDTEAFF; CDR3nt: TGTGCCAGCAGCCGAAACGACAGGATTTTAGTCGACACTGAAGCTTTCTTT
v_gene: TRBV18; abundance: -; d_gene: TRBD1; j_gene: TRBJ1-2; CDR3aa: CASLKIQGDYGYTF; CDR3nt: TGTGCCAGCCTAAAAATCCAGGGGGACTATGGCTACACCTTC
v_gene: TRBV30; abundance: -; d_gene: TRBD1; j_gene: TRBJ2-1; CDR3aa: CAWSVRNRGPELPYNEQFF; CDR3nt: TGTGCCTGGAGTGTACGGAACAGGGGGCCGGAATTGCCCTACAATGAGCAGTTCTTC
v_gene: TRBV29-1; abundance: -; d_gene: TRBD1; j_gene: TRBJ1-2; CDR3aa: CSVEPGQGENGYTF; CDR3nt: TGCAGCGTTGAACCTGGACAGGGGGAGAATGGCTACACCTTC
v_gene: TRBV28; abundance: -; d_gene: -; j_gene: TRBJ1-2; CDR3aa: CASSLVFYGYTF; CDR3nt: TGTGCCAGCAGTTTAGTATTCTATGGCTACACCTTC
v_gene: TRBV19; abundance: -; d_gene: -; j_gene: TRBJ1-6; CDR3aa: CASSSRGRGNSPLHF; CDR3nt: TGTGCCAGTAGTTCCAGAGGGAGGGGGAATTCACCCCTCCACTTT
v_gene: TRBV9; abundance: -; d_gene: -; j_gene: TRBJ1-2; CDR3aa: CASSSGGQSNYGYTF; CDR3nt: TGTGCCAGCAGCTCAGGAGGACAGTCTAACTATGGCTACACCTTC
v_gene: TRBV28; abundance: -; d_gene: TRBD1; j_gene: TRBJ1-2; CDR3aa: CASSASGTGVGYTF; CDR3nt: TGTGCCAGCAGTGCATCCGGGACAGGGGTCGGCTACACCTTC